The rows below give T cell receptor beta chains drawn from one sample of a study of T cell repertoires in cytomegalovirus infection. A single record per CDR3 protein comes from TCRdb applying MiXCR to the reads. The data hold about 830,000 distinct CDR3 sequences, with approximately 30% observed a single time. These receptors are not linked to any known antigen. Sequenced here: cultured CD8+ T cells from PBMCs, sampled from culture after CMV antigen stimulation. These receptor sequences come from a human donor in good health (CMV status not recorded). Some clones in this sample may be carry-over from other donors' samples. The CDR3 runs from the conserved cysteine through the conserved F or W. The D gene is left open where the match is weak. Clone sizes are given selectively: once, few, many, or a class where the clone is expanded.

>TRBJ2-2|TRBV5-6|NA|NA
CASSLEGLGTGELFF
TGTGCCAGCAGCTTGGAAGGTCTCGGCACCGGGGAGCTGTTTTTT
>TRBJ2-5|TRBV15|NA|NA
CATSQHPRATQETQYF
TGTGCCACCAGCCAACATCCACGGGCCACCCAAGAGACCCAGTACTTC
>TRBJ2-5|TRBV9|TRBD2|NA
CASSVDGASGEETQYF
TGTGCCAGCAGCGTAGATGGAGCTAGCGGGGAAGAGACCCAGTACTTC
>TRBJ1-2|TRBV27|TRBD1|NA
CASSFTGAGYTF
TGTGCCAGCAGTTTCACAGGGGCTGGCTACACCTTC
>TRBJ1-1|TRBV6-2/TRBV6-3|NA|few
CASSYPDRGILDTEAFF
TGTGCCAGCAGTTACCCTGACAGAGGGATTCTCGACACTGAAGCTTTCTTT
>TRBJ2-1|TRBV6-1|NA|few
CASLYNEQFF
TGTGCCAGTCTGTACAATGAGCAGTTCTTC
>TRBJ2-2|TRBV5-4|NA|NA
CASSPMSANTGELFF
TGTGCCAGCAGCCCCATGAGCGCGAACACCGGGGAGCTGTTTTTT
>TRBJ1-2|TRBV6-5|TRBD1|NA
CASKVRTGTYGYTF
TGTGCCAGCAAAGTTCGGACAGGGACCTATGGCTACACCTTC
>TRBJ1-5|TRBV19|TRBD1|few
CASTFGQGGSNQPQHF
TGTGCCAGTACTTTCGGACAGGGAGGTAGCAATCAGCCCCAGCATTTT
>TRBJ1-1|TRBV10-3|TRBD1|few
CAISESTGGTEAFF
TGTGCCATCAGTGAGTCGACAGGGGGTACTGAAGCTTTCTTT